The rows below give T cell receptor beta chains drawn from one sample of a study of preoperative IRX-2 immunotherapy in early breast cancer. The assay was immunoSEQ multiplex PCR, and TCRdb's table has in-frame clones only and misses some. The data show 40,000 to 50,000 clones, 70% to 85% seen once. The sample was tumor tissue, taken after IRX-2 immunotherapy. These receptors came from a human donor with breast cancer. Each CDR3 is given with its conserved first and last residue. The order of the fields is clone size, J gene, V gene, D gene, CDR3 DNA, CDR3 protein. D genes are given only for firm matches. The listing skips clone size in some rows; elsewhere it reads once, few, many or a size class.

abundance: -
j_gene: TRBJ2-5
v_gene: TRBV7-2
d_gene: -
CDR3nt: TGTGCCAGCAGACCCGGCAAACAAGAGACCCAGTACTTC
CDR3aa: CASRPGKQETQYF

abundance: -
j_gene: TRBJ2-2
v_gene: TRBV19
d_gene: -
CDR3nt: TGTGCCAGTAAAGGCTCCCCGGCCACCGGGGAGCTGTTTTTT
CDR3aa: CASKGSPATGELFF

abundance: -
j_gene: TRBJ2-1
v_gene: TRBV5-1
d_gene: TRBD2
CDR3nt: TGCGCCAGCAGATCTAGCGGGGGTCCCTACAATGAGCAGTTCTTC
CDR3aa: CASRSSGGPYNEQFF

abundance: -
j_gene: TRBJ1-4
v_gene: TRBV12-5
d_gene: -
CDR3nt: TGTGCTAGTGGTTTGGTACACCAACTCTACAGCTCCTCAATAGAAAAACTGTTTTTT
CDR3aa: CASGLVHQLYSSSIEKLFF

abundance: -
j_gene: TRBJ1-1
v_gene: TRBV23-1
d_gene: -
CDR3nt: TGCGCCAGCAGCTCCGGCCGTCCCACTGAAGCTTTCTTT
CDR3aa: CASSSGRPTEAFF

abundance: medium-sized
j_gene: TRBJ2-3
v_gene: TRBV6-8
d_gene: TRBD1
CDR3nt: TGTGCCAGCAGTGCCGGGACAGGGTCGGCAGATACGCAGTATTTT
CDR3aa: CASSAGTGSADTQYF

abundance: -
j_gene: TRBJ2-2
v_gene: TRBV5-1
d_gene: -
CDR3nt: TGCGCCAGCAGCTTGGGCGGGAACACCGGGGAGCTGTTTTTT
CDR3aa: CASSLGGNTGELFF

abundance: -
j_gene: TRBJ2-1
v_gene: TRBV14
d_gene: -
CDR3nt: TGTGCCAGCAGCCAACTTGTTAACTACAATGAGCAGTTCTTC
CDR3aa: CASSQLVNYNEQFF

abundance: -
j_gene: TRBJ2-7
v_gene: TRBV11-3
d_gene: TRBD1
CDR3nt: TGTGCCAGCAGCTTAGGAGGCCCAGGGACAGGGGGCCAGTACTTC
CDR3aa: CASSLGGPGTGGQYF

abundance: -
j_gene: TRBJ1-2
v_gene: TRBV28
d_gene: -
CDR3nt: TGTGCCAGCAGTTTGGGGGGCTATGGCTACACCTTC
CDR3aa: CASSLGGYGYTF

abundance: few
j_gene: TRBJ1-1
v_gene: TRBV6-8
d_gene: -
CDR3nt: TGTGCCAGCAGTGAGGTATGGGGAACGGCCGCTTTCTTT
CDR3aa: CASSEVWGTAAFF